This is a list of T cell receptor beta chains from one sample in a study of cytomegalovirus exposure and HLA in healthy donors. Sequencing was performed with immunoSEQ multiplex PCR; in TCRdb, only in-frame clones are kept and a portion is missing. The sample has about 170,000 clones; 85% are singletons. Sequencing was carried out using PBMCs. Receptors originate from a boy younger than 10 in good health and CMV-seronegative. Both conserved end residues are part of each CDR3. Fields, in order: CDR3 DNA, CDR3 protein, V gene, D gene, J gene. D genes are given only for firm matches.

cdr3_nt: TGTGCCAGCAGCCCCAGGCGCCAGATGGCGGGTGGCTACACCTTC; cdr3_aa: CASSPRRQMAGGYTF; v_call: TRBV6-1; d_call: NA; j_call: TRBJ1-2
cdr3_nt: TGTGCCAGCACAGACCGACAGAGCTCCTACGAGCAGTACTTC; cdr3_aa: CASTDRQSSYEQYF; v_call: TRBV19; d_call: NA; j_call: TRBJ2-7
cdr3_nt: TGTGCCAGTAGTCCTTCGGCGGGCTATGAGCAGTTCTTC; cdr3_aa: CASSPSAGYEQFF; v_call: TRBV19; d_call: NA; j_call: TRBJ2-1
cdr3_nt: TGTGCCAGCAGTTTAGTCTCGGCGGGGTACCAGTTCTTC; cdr3_aa: CASSLVSAGYQFF; v_call: TRBV28; d_call: NA; j_call: TRBJ2-1
cdr3_nt: TGTGCCAGCAGTCCCGCCGGGACTCCACTCTACGAGCAGTACTTC; cdr3_aa: CASSPAGTPLYEQYF; v_call: TRBV6-5; d_call: NA; j_call: TRBJ2-7
cdr3_nt: TGTGCCACCAGCATGTTGGGCTGGTCCTCGAACACTGAAGCTTTCTTT; cdr3_aa: CATSMLGWSSNTEAFF; v_call: TRBV15; d_call: NA; j_call: TRBJ1-1
cdr3_nt: TGTGCCAGCAGCTCCGGGACAGGGGTTAATGATGAGCAGTTCTTC; cdr3_aa: CASSSGTGVNDEQFF; v_call: TRBV7-3; d_call: TRBD1; j_call: TRBJ2-1
cdr3_nt: TGTGCCAGCAGTCCCCAGACTAGCGGGGTAACCTTCCCCTACGAGCAGTACTTC; cdr3_aa: CASSPQTSGVTFPYEQYF; v_call: TRBV27; d_call: TRBD2; j_call: TRBJ2-7
cdr3_nt: TGTGCCAGCAGCACCCGACAGGAGAGCAATCAGCCCCAGCATTTT; cdr3_aa: CASSTRQESNQPQHF; v_call: TRBV6-4; d_call: NA; j_call: TRBJ1-5
cdr3_nt: TGTGCCAGTATGGGGGACAGCCGAGCAACTAATGAAAAACTGTTTTTT; cdr3_aa: CASMGDSRATNEKLFF; v_call: TRBV19; d_call: TRBD1; j_call: TRBJ1-4
cdr3_nt: TGTGCCAGCAGCCAAGGAAACAGTCACTTCTCCTACGAGCAGTACTTC; cdr3_aa: CASSQGNSHFSYEQYF; v_call: TRBV14; d_call: NA; j_call: TRBJ2-7
cdr3_nt: TGTGCCGTGGGGACAGGGGGATTAGGTGGCTACACCTTC; cdr3_aa: CAVGTGGLGGYTF; v_call: TRBV6-1; d_call: TRBD1; j_call: TRBJ1-2